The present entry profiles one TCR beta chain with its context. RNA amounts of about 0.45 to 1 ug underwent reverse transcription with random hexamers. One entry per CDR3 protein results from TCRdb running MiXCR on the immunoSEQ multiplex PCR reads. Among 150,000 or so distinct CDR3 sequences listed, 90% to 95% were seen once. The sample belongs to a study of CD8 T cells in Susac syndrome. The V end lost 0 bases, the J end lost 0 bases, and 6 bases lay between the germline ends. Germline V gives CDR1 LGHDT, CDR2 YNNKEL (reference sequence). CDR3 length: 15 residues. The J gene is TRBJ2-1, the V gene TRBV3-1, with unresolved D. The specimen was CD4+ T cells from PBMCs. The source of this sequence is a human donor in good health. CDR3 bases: TGTGCCAGCAGCCAAGACAGCATCTCCTACAATGAGCAGTTCTTC. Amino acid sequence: CASSQDSISYNEQFF.